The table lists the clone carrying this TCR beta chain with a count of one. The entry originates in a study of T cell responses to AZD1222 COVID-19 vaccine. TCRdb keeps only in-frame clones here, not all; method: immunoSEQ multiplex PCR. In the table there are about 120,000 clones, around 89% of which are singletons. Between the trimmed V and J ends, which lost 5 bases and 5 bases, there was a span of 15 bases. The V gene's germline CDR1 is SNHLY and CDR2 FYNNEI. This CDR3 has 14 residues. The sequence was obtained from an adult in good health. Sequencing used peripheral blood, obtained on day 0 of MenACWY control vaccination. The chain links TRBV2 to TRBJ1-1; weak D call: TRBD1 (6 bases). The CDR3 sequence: CASSTDRRGTEAFF. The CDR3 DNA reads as TGTGCCAGCAGTACCGACAGGCGGGGGACTGAAGCTTTCTTT.